This TCR beta chain was sequenced in a study of shared clonotypes between healthy human individuals. About the study: Three CD4 naive, three CD4 memory, two CD8 naive and one CD8 memory plate were used per donor. The study's findings and limits: Memory subsets generally showed lower estimated richness than naive subsets.

Across several immunoSEQ plates, the genomic DNA of each subset was split evenly. Only in-frame clones appear in the TCRdb table, and some are missing; sequencing was by immunoSEQ multiplex PCR. Of around 600,000 clones in the sample, around 97% are singletons; the top ten hold around 0.057%. The V segment lost 0 bases and the J segment 0 bases; nucleotides outside the gene matches: 5. Germline-derived CDR1 and CDR2 are SGHRS and YFSETQ. The CDR3 is made up of 17 amino acids. Among the donors, all were Caucasian adults who lived in Nashville, Tennessee. This clone was seen a single time. Its antigen is not known.

The TCR originated in a woman aged 30 to 39 in good health. The sample was naive CD4+ T cells sorted from blood. As to subset: CD45RA+ positively selected. The genes are TRBV5-1 and TRBJ2-7, with 11 bases lining up with TRBD2. The CDR3 loop is CASSLGLAGSLSYEQYF. CDR3 sequence (DNA): TGCGCCAGCAGCTTGGGACTAGCGGGATCCCTCTCCTACGAGCAGTACTTC.